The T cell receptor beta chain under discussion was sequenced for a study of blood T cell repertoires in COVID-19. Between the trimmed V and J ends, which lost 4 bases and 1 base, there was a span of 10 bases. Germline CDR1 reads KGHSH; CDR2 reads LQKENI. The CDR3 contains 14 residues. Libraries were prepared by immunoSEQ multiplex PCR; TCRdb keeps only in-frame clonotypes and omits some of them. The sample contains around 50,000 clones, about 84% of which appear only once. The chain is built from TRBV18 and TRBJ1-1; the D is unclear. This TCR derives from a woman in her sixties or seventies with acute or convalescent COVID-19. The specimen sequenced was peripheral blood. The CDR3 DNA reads TGTGCCAGCTCACAAGGGAGTTCGAACACTGAAGCTTTCTTT. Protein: CASSQGSSNTEAFF. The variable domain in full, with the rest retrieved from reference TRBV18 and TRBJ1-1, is NAGVMQNPRHLVRRRGQEARLRCSPMKGHSHVYWYRQLPEEGLKFMVYLQKENIIDESGMPKERFSAEFPKEGPSILRIQQVVRGDSAAYFCASSQGSSNTEAFFGQGTRLTVV.